The clone carrying this TCR beta chain was found many times. Its antigen is unknown. TCRdb recomputed calls from the RT-PCR reads with MiXCR, one row per CDR3 protein. The repertoire holds 550,000 to 800,000 distinct CDR3 sequences, with roughly 14% as singletons. These data belong to a study of response to subunit inactivated influenza vaccine. Germline V lookup: CDR1 MDHEN, CDR2 SYDVKM. The CDR3 runs 12 residues. V lost 7 bases to trimming and J lost 2 bases, with 9 bases between them. General study findings and limits: Authors suggested that a seasonal influenza vaccination recruits few new T cells each time.

The clonotype originates from a man aged 50 to 59 who received an inactivated influenza vaccine. Sequenced here: PBMCs from blood, sampled roughly 15 days before vaccination. The genes are TRBV28 and TRBJ2-7; the D gene could be TRBD1 or TRBD2 (5 bases each). CDR3 sequence (DNA): TGTGCCAGCAATGAGGGGACCTACGAGCAGTACTTC. Residues: CASNEGTYEQYF.